This T cell receptor beta chain appears in the sequencing data of a study of blood T cell repertoires in COVID-19. Looking at the study overall: Material from acute and convalescent COVID-19 was sourced from the United States, Italy and Spain.

Original handling: Amplification of reference gene primers provided the estimated nucleated cell counts. The table came from immunoSEQ multiplex PCR; TCRdb's copy has only in-frame clones and leaves some out. Clonal size and the V and J genes are those of that table, whereas D and trimming came from the DNA. The table records 200,000 to 250,000 clones, 80% to 90% of them present only once. Ages ranged from about 18 to 89 years, with residence in 24 US areas. Assignment of participants to cohorts was predicated upon participant-reported clinical history. CDR1 and CDR2 from the germline V gene are SEHNR and FQNEAQ (reference sequence). CDR3 length: 14 residues. Trimming cost V 5 bases and J 1 base, with 11 bases left between them.

The sequence came from a woman in her thirties or forties with acute COVID-19. V usage is TRBV7-9 and J usage is TRBJ1-2, with D unclear. Specimen: PBMCs or T cells enriched from blood (not recorded which). The CDR3 nucleotides are TGTGCCAGCAGCAATGGACTGAATAACTATGGCTACACCTTC. Translating gives CASSNGLNNYGYTF. Full variable domain (outside the CDR3, taken from reference TRBV7-9 and TRBJ1-2): DTGVSQNPRHKITKRGQNVTFRCDPISEHNRLYWYRQTLGQGPEFLTYFQNEAQLEKSRLLSDRFSAERPKGSFSTLEIQRTEQGDSAMYLCASSNGLNNYGYTFGSGTRLTVV.